A single sample is the source of the 29 T cell receptor beta chains below, sequenced in a study of Ad26.COV2.S vaccination and SARS-CoV-2 variants. Measured with immunoSEQ multiplex PCR; TCRdb has only the in-frame clones, and not every one. The sample records more than 250,000 clones, about 89% being singletons. Treatment here: 15 to 20 received Ad26.COV2.S at low or high dose, single or two shots; 5 received placebo; per-sample allocation not given. Collection of samples fell on day 63 after the first vaccine or placebo injection. The sequences come from peripheral blood, collected in a trial of Ad26.COV2.S vaccine versus placebo. These receptor sequences come from a person aged 18-60 years who received the Ad26.COV2.S COVID-19 vaccine or a placebo.

The chain carries TRBV10-3 and TRBJ2-3; no reliable D call. The V end lost 0 bases, the J end lost 5 bases, and 12 bases lay between the germline ends. The length of the CDR3 is 15 residues. Germline CDR1 ENHRY, CDR2 SYGVKD. As DNA, the CDR3 is TGTGCCATCAGTGAGTCGAATCCCCCAGGAGATACGCAGTATTTT. Translating it yields CAISESNPPGDTQYF.

V gene TRBV5-1 combines with J gene TRBJ2-3, with TRBD2 matching over 7 bases. Trimming cost V 0 bases and J 3 bases; bases outside gene matches: 10. The germline CDR1 and CDR2 sequences are SGHRS and YFSETQ. The CDR3 runs to 17 residues. The CDR3 here is CASSLEVVGGRTDTQYF. CDR3 coding DNA: TGCGCCAGCAGCTTGGAGGTTGTGGGGGGGAGGACAGATACGCAGTATTTT.

The chain uses TRBV2 and TRBJ1-1, with D hard to call. Trimming left V 7 bases short and J 0 bases short, with 12 bases between. CDR1 is SNHLY, CDR2 FYNNEI, per germline. The CDR3 sequence is 14 residues long. CDR3 amino acids: CASKGRNMNTEAFF. The DNA of the CDR3 is TGTGCCAGCAAGGGCAGAAACATGAACACTGAAGCTTTCTTT. The complete variable domain, with remaining parts taken from reference TRBV2 and TRBJ1-1, reads EPEVTQTPSHQVTQMGQEVILRCVPISNHLYFYWYRQILGQKVEFLVSFYNNEISEKSEIFDDQFSVERPDGSNFTLKIRSTKLEDSAMYFCASKGRNMNTEAFFGQGTRLTVV.

The CDR3 reads CASSQDRGFMNTEAFF. The CDR3 DNA sequence: TGTGCCAGCAGCCAAGATCGCGGGTTCATGAACACTGAAGCTTTCTTT. This sequence joins TRBV4-2 and TRBJ1-1; D gene uncertain. V shed 0 bases and J shed 0 bases, with 11 bases lying between them. CDR1 and CDR2 (germline): LGHNA, YNFKEQ. The CDR3 runs to 16 residues.

The V gene is TRBV7-8, the J gene TRBJ1-1; 11 bases fit TRBD1. CDR3 length: 15 residues. Germline V gene sequence: CDR1 SGHVS, CDR2 FQNEAQ. Trimming took 4 bases from V and 4 from J; bases not matched to a gene: 5. CDR3 nucleotides: TGTGCCAGCAGCTCCGGACAGGGGGCAGGCACTGAAGCTTTCTTT. Translating it yields CASSSGQGAGTEAFF.

This chain links TRBV30 with TRBJ1-6; 8 nucleotides align to TRBD1. V was pared by 2 bases and J by 9 bases, with 3 bases of the junction left unmatched. CDR3 size: 13 residues. CDR1 and CDR2 from the germline V gene are GTSNPN and SVGIG (reference sequence). CDR3 amino acids: CAWSIQGASPLHF. The CDR3 bases are TGTGCCTGGAGTATCCAGGGGGCTTCACCCCTCCACTTT.

This chain connects TRBV5-8 to TRBJ1-2; unclear D gene. Germline CDR1 reads SGHTS; CDR2 reads YDEGEE. The length of the CDR3 is 12 residues. Trimming removed 4 bases at V and 5 bases at J, with 9 bases between. CDR3 residues: CASSSSGYGYTF. The DNA of the CDR3 is TGTGCCAGCAGCAGCAGCGGGTATGGCTACACCTTC.

The rearrangement joins TRBV29-1 to TRBJ2-3, with D perhaps TRBD1 (6 bases). Germline lookup yields CDR1 SQVTM and CDR2 ANQGSEA. This CDR3 spans 13 amino acids. The V end was cut by 2 bases, the J end by 5 bases, with 11 bases between. CDR3 coding DNA: TGCAGCGTTGAAACAGGGTCTCAAGATACGCAGTATTTT. This gives the protein CSVETGSQDTQYF.

The rearrangement links TRBV6-5 to TRBJ1-1; 10 bases agree with TRBD1. Losses at the gene ends were 2 bases for V and 3 bases for J; bases not matched to a gene: 6. Per the germline V gene, CDR1 is MNHEY and CDR2 is SVGAGI. The CDR3 has 16 residues. CDR3 loop: CASSYGGGQGYTEAFF. The CDR3 DNA is TGTGCCAGCAGTTACGGGGGGGGACAGGGGTACACTGAAGCTTTCTTT.

The gene calls are TRBV6-5 and TRBJ2-1, with D perhaps TRBD1 or TRBD2 (6 bases each). CDR1 and CDR2 from the germline V gene are MNHEY and SVGAGI. V lost 3 bases and J 2 bases, leaving 11 bases between the germline ends. This CDR3 comprises 15 residues. This chain's CDR3 is CASSYDRGPYNEQFF. The DNA for the CDR3 is TGTGCCAGCAGTTATGACCGGGGGCCCTACAATGAGCAGTTCTTC.

The gene calls are TRBV6-5 and TRBJ2-7; weak D call: TRBD2 (5 bases). Trimming removed 5 bases at V and 6 bases at J, with 17 bases between. This CDR3 spans 14 amino acids. CDR1 MNHEY and CDR2 SVGAGI come from the germline V gene. This chain's CDR3 is CASSRTGIPAEQYF. The CDR3 region has the DNA TGTGCCAGCAGTAGAACCGGGATCCCGGCCGAGCAGTACTTC.

The chain couples TRBV7-2 to TRBJ2-7; the match to TRBD1 covers 8 bases. The CDR3 has 13 amino acids. V lost 7 bases to trimming and J lost 7 bases; unmatched junction nucleotides: 9. Germline V gene data show CDR1 as SGHTA and CDR2 as FQGNSA. CDR3 amino acids: CASKGPQGGEQYF. CDR3 bases: TGTGCCAGCAAAGGTCCACAGGGGGGTGAGCAGTACTTC.

J is TRBJ1-6 and V is TRBV30, with D unclear. Trimming took 0 bases from V and 0 from J, leaving 18 bases between them. Germline V CDR1 and CDR2: GTSNPN, SVGIG (reference sequence). This CDR3 has 19 residues. CDR3 in DNA: TGTGCCTGGAGTGTACGAGGGAGAAGGGCAAGCTCCTATAATTCACCCCTCCACTTT. This codes for CAWSVRGRRASSYNSPLHF.

The chain employs TRBV19 and TRBJ1-1; 7 positions agree with TRBD1. Per germline, CDR1 LNHDA and CDR2 SQIVND (reference sequence). Trimming removed 5 bases from V and 1 base from J; junction bases left unmatched: 13. The CDR3 totals 17 residues. CDR3 in DNA: TGTGCCAGTAGTTCAAGACAGGGCCCCCCCCGGAACACTGAAGCTTTCTTT. Translation gives CASSSRQGPPRNTEAFF.

This clone was picked up a small number of times. This chain joins TRBV5-4 and TRBJ2-1, with D uncertain. CDR1 and CDR2 (germline): SGHNT, YYREEE (reference sequence). The CDR3 has 19 residues. V was shortened by 4 bases and J by 0 bases, with 23 bases between the two germline ends. The chain's CDR3 is CASSALSNRMLDSYNEQFF. The CDR3 region has the DNA TGTGCCAGCAGCGCACTCTCGAATCGGATGCTGGACTCCTACAATGAGCAGTTCTTC. Filled out from reference TRBV5-4 and TRBJ2-1, the complete variable domain reads ETGVTQSPTHLIKTRGQQVTLRCSSQSGHNTVSWYQQALGQGPQFIFQYYREEENGRGNFPPRFSGLQFPNYSSELNVNALELDDSALYLCASSALSNRMLDSYNEQFFGPGTRLTVL.

The chain recombines TRBV5-1 with TRBJ1-1; no definite D call. The CDR3 runs 14 residues. Per germline, CDR1 SGHRS and CDR2 YFSETQ. Trimming pared 4 bases from V and 1 base from J, leaving 11 bases between. This chain's CDR3 is CASSHGGGNTEAFF. The DNA for the CDR3 is TGCGCCAGCAGCCACGGAGGAGGGAACACTGAAGCTTTCTTT. Using reference TRBV5-1 and TRBJ1-1 for the parts outside the CDR3, the full variable domain is KAGVTQTPRYLIKTRGQQVTLSCSPISGHRSVSWYQQTPGQGLQFLFEYFSETQRNKGNFPGRFSGRQFSNSRSEMNVSTLELGDSALYLCASSHGGGNTEAFFGQGTRLTVV.

The gene calls are TRBV5-4 and TRBJ2-3; no reliable D call. CDR3 length: 14 amino acids. Germline V gene sequence: CDR1 SGHNT, CDR2 YYREEE (reference sequence). Trimming took off 1 base at V and 2 bases at J, with 8 bases between the two ends. CDR3 DNA: TGTGCCAGCAGCTTGTATCCAGCCACAGATACGCAGTATTTT. This sequence encodes CASSLYPATDTQYF.

Of note for this clone: Other DNA sequences in this specimen translate into the identical CDR3. The chain has TRBV7-3 and TRBJ2-1, with 8 bases identical to TRBD2. The germline gives CDR1 SGHTA, CDR2 FQGTGA. CDR3 length: 15 amino acids. J gave up 0 bases and V 4 bases, and 2 bases lay outside the gene matches. This CDR3 is CASSSSGGSYNEQFF. CDR3 sequence (DNA): TGTGCCAGCAGCTCCAGCGGGGGCTCCTACAATGAGCAGTTCTTC.

The V call is TRBV3-1 (or the pseudogene TRBV3-2), the J call TRBJ1-1, with a weak D call TRBD1 (6 bases). V was pared by 6 bases and J by 1 base, with 12 bases between. Per the germline V gene, CDR1 is LGHDT and CDR2 is YNNKEL (reference sequence). This CDR3 contains 14 residues. The CDR3 DNA reads TGTGCCAGCAGACAGGGTCGGGAGAACACTGAAGCTTTCTTT. It encodes CASRQGRENTEAFF.

This rearrangement joins TRBV24-1 to TRBJ2-3, with a tentative D call TRBD2 (6 bases). Trimming stripped 12 bases from V and 2 bases from J, with 26 bases between. The CDR3 sequence is 17 residues long. Germline V CDR1 and CDR2: KGHDR, SFDVKD. In DNA form, the CDR3 reads TGTGCCCCGGGACCAGGCGGGCGGGGTCTGGTCACAGATACGCAGTATTTT. Protein product: CAPGPGGRGLVTDTQYF.

The chain uses TRBV27 and TRBJ2-1, with TRBD2 matching 16 bases. V shed 3 bases, J shed 10 bases, and the junction held 9 bases outside the gene matches. Germline V gene sequence: CDR1 MNHEY, CDR2 SMNVEV (reference sequence). This CDR3 is built from 17 residues. CDR3 residues: CASSFVSGLAGGSEQFF. The DNA for the CDR3 is TGTGCCAGCAGTTTTGTATCGGGACTAGCGGGGGGGAGCGAGCAGTTCTTC.

V and J are TRBV29-1 and TRBJ1-2, with a possible D match to TRBD1 (5 bases). Germline loops: CDR1 SQVTM, CDR2 ANQGSEA. This CDR3 is built from 12 residues. V lost 4 bases to trimming and J lost 8 bases, with 14 bases between them. CDR3 in DNA: TGCAGCGTTGGAGCGGGGGGGAGAGGCTACACCTTC. It codes for CSVGAGGRGYTF.

CDR3 nucleotides: TGTGCCAGCAGCCCTATGAGGATGAACACTGAAGCTTTCTTT. This sequence encodes CASSPMRMNTEAFF. The chain couples TRBV5-6 to TRBJ1-1, with D uncertain. CDR3 length: 14 amino acids. Germline lookup yields CDR1 SGHDT and CDR2 YYEEEE. Trimming pared 4 bases from V and 0 bases from J, leaving 10 bases between.

The chain employs TRBV5-1 and TRBJ1-2; D remains unclear. The CDR3 spans 14 residues. Germline V CDR1 and CDR2: SGHRS, YFSETQ. The V end lost 2 bases, the J end lost 4 bases, and 12 bases lay between the germline ends. The DNA for the CDR3 is TGCGCCAGCAGCTTTGGCAAGGAGGGCTATGGCTACACCTTC. Translating gives CASSFGKEGYGYTF.

This clone was detected only once. The gene calls are TRBV10-1 and TRBJ2-6; D uncertain. Germline assignment: CDR1 WNHNN and CDR2 SYGVQD (reference sequence). This CDR3 spans 15 amino acids. Trimming took 0 bases from V and 4 from J, leaving 7 bases between them. The CDR3 here is CASSESTSGANVLTF. CDR3 DNA: TGCGCCAGCAGTGAGTCGACGAGCGGGGCCAACGTCCTGACTTTC.

This clone has just a few counts. The V gene is TRBV4-2, the J gene TRBJ2-7, with 9 bases fitting TRBD2. V dropped 6 bases and J dropped 4; count of bases not matched to a gene: 10. There are 15 residues in the CDR3. CDR1 is LGHNA, CDR2 YNFKEQ, per germline. The CDR3 coding sequence is TGTGCCAGCAGTCCGACGACGGGACTAGCTTACGAGCAGTACTTC. The encoded protein is CASSPTTGLAYEQYF.

This clone has a single count. The chain employs TRBV19 and TRBJ1-3, with unresolved D. This CDR3 is 16 amino acids long. The germline CDR1 and CDR2 sequences are LNHDA and SQIVND (reference sequence). Deletions cut 1 base from V and 0 bases from J, with 10 bases between. Here the CDR3 DNA reads TGTGCCAGTAGTATAGTTCCGCGGTCCTCTGGAAACACCATATATTTT. It specifies CASSIVPRSSGNTIYF.

V and J are TRBV5-1 and TRBJ2-7, with D possibly matching TRBD2 (8 bases). The CDR3 runs to 18 residues. Trimming pared 0 bases from V and 4 bases from J, leaving 23 bases between. The germline V gene has CDR1 SGHRS and CDR2 YFSETQ. Written as DNA, the CDR3 is TGCGCCAGCAGCTTGGCTCCGGGACAGTCCGCGGGGGGTTACGAGCAGTACTTC. It specifies CASSLAPGQSAGGYEQYF.

This clone turned up a few times. V is TRBV10-1 and J is TRBJ2-2; D possibly corresponds to TRBD2 (6 bases). The length of the CDR3 is 14 residues. The V gene lost 7 bases and the J gene lost 1 base, with 10 bases spanning the gap. Germline V gene lookup returns CDR1 WNHNN and CDR2 SYGVQD (reference sequence). The CDR3 reads CASTEGMNTGELFF. The CDR3 region has the DNA TGCGCCAGCACGGAGGGGATGAACACCGGGGAGCTGTTTTTT.